Below, 2 T cell receptor beta chains from the same sample are listed, as sequenced in a study of cytomegalovirus exposure and HLA in healthy donors. PCR involved 60 Vbeta and 13 Jbeta primers. Profiling relied on immunoSEQ multiplex PCR, and the TCRdb table lists in-frame clones only, not all of them. This sample has some 78,000 clones, with 60% to 80% found just once. Sample: PBMCs. The receptors were gathered from a woman aged 45 to 65 in good health and CMV-seropositive.

This sequence joins TRBV30 and TRBJ2-5, with TRBD2 identical over 8 bases. V lost 4 bases to trimming and J lost 1 base; unmatched junction nucleotides: 8. The length of the CDR3 is 15 residues. Germline V CDR1 and CDR2: GTSNPN, SVGIG (reference sequence). CDR3 DNA sequence: TGTGCCTGGAATCACGGGGGGGGGCCCCAAGAGACCCAGTACTTC. It codes for CAWNHGGGPQETQYF.

This clone came up a few times. This sequence joins TRBV7-3 and TRBJ2-6, with 8 bases matching TRBD2. The CDR3 has 18 residues. V trimming: 4 bases; J trimming: 0 bases; junction bases outside the gene matches: 8. Per germline, CDR1 SGHTA and CDR2 FQGTGA. Here the CDR3 DNA reads TGTGCCAGCAGCTCCGGGGGGGTTGGGGGCTCTGGGGCCAACGTCCTGACTTTC. Translating gives CASSSGGVGGSGANVLTF.